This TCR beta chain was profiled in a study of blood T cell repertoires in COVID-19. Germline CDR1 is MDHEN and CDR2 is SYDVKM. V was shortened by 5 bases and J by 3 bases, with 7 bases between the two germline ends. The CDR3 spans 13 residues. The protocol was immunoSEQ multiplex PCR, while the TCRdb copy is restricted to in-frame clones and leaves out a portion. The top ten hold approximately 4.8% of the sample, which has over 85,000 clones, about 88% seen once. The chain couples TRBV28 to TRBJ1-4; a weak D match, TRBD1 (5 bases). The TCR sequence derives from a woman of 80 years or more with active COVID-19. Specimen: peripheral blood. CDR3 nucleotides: TGTGCCAGCAGTCGGACACCTAATGAAAAACTGTTTTTT. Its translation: CASSRTPNEKLFF.